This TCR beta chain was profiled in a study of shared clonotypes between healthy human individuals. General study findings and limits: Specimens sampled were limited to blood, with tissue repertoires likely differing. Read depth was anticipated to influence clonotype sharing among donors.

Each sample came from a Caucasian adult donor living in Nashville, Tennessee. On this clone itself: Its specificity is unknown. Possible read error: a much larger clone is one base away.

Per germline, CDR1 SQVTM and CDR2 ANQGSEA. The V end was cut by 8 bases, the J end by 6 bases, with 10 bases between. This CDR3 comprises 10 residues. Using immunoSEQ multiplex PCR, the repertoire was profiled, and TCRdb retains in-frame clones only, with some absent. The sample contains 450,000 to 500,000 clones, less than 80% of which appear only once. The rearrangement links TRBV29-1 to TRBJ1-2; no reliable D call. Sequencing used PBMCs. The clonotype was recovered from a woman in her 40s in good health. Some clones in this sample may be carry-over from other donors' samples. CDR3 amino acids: CSLSMDGYTF. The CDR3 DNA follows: TGCAGCTTGTCGATGGATGGCTACACCTTC.